This T cell receptor beta chain was captured in a study of cytomegalovirus exposure and HLA in healthy donors. Study observations and caveats: A later analysis associated around 17,000 TCR beta sequences with HLA alleles at a 0.05 false discovery rate.

Turning to this clone: Its specificity is not known.

All the people who gave samples were healthy bone marrow donors. V shed 7 bases and J 0 bases; nucleotides not matched to a gene: 4. The CDR3 is made up of 15 amino acids. Per the germline V gene, CDR1 is MNHNY and CDR2 is SVGAGI (reference sequence). Researchers ran the PCR with 60 Vbeta and 13 Jbeta primers. Sequencing was performed with immunoSEQ multiplex PCR; in TCRdb, only in-frame clones are kept and a portion is missing. The table lists over 150,000 clones, about four fifths of them singletons. The source is a boy younger than 10 in good health and CMV-seronegative. The genes are TRBV6-6 and TRBJ1-3, with 9 bases aligning to TRBD1. Sequencing was done on a sample of PBMCs. The CDR3 DNA sequence: TGTGCCAGCACTACGACAGGGGGCTCTGGAAACACCATATATTTT. Amino acids: CASTTTGGSGNTIYF.